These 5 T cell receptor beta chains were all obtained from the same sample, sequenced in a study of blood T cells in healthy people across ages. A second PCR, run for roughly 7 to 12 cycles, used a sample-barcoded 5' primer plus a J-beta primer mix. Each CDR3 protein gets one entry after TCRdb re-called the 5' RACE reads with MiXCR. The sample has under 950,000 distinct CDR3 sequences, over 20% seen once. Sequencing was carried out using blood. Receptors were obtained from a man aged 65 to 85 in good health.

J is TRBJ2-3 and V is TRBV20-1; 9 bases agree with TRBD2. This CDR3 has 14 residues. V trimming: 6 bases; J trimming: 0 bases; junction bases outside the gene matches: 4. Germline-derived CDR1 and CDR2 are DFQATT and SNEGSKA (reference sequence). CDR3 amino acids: CSALLAGSTDTQYF. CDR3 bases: TGCAGTGCACTACTAGCGGGCAGCACAGATACGCAGTATTTT.

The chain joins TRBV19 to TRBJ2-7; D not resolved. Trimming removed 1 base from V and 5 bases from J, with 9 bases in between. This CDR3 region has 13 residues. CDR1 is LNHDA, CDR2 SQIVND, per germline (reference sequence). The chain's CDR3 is CASSIGGSHEQYV. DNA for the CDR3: TGTGCCAGTAGTATAGGAGGAAGCCACGAGCAGTACGTC.

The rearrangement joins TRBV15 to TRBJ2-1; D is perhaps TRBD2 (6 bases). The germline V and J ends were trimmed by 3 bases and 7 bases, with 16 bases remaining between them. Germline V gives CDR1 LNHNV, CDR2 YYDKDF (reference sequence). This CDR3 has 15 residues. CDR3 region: CATSSPGTVGNEQFF. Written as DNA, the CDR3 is TGTGCCACCAGCAGCCCCGGGACTGTGGGGAATGAGCAGTTCTTC. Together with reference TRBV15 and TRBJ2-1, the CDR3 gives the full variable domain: DAMVIQNPRYQVTQFGKPVTLSCSQTLNHNVMYWYQQKSSQAPKLLFHYYDKDFNNEADTPDNFQSRRPNTSFCFLDIRSPGLGDTAMYLCATSSPGTVGNEQFFGPGTRLTVL.

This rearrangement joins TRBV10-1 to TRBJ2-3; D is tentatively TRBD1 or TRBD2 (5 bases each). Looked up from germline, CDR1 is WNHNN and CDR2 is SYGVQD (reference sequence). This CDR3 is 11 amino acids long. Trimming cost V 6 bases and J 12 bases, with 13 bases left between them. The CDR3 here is CASSPGPLQYF. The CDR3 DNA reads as TGCGCCAGCAGCCCGGGACCCCTCCAGTATTTT.

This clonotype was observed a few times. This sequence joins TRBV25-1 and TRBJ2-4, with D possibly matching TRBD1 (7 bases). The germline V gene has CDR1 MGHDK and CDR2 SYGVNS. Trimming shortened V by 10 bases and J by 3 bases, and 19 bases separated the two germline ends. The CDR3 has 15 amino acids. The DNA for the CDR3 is TGTGCCATCTATGAGGGGGCCGGGGGCAAAAACATTCAGTACTTC. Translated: CAIYEGAGGKNIQYF.